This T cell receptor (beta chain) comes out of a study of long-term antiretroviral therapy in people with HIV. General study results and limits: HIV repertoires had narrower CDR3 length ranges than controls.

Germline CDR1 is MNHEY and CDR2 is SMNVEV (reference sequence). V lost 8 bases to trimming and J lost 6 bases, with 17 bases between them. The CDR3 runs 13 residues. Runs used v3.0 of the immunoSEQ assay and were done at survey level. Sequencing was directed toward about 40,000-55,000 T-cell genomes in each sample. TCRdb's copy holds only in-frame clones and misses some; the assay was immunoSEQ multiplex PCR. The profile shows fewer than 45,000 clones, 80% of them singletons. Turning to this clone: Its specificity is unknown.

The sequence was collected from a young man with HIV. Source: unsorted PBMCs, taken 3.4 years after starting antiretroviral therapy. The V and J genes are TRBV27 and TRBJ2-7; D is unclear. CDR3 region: CASSETDSGEQYF. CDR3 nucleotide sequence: TGTGCCAGCTCCGAAACCGACTCGGGCGAGCAGTACTTC.